The 4 T cell receptor beta chains below were found in one sample sequenced in a study of PD-1 blockade in mismatch repair-deficient tumors. Sequencing was performed with immunoSEQ multiplex PCR; in TCRdb, only in-frame clones are kept and a portion is missing. The sample shows 40,000 to 60,000 clones, roughly 78% of them seen only once. Material: peripheral blood, obtained 4 weeks after starting pembrolizumab. The source of these receptors is an adult with mismatch repair-deficient cancer.

V gene TRBV19 combines with J gene TRBJ2-3, with D hard to call. The CDR3 contains 15 residues. The V end lost 2 bases, the J end lost 0 bases, and 9 bases lay between the germline ends. Germline CDR1 reads LNHDA; CDR2 reads SQIVND (reference sequence). The CDR3 DNA is TGTGCCAGTAGTATAAAGGCAGCTAGCACAGATACGCAGTATTTT. It yields the protein CASSIKAASTDTQYF.

The chain is built from TRBV7-6 and TRBJ2-5; tentative D call: TRBD2 (5 bases). The CDR3 contains 14 residues. The V and J ends lost 6 bases and 1 base respectively, with 12 bases between them. Germline V gives CDR1 SGHVS, CDR2 FNYEAQ. CDR3 residues: CASRDLGTQETQYF. The CDR3, as DNA: TGTGCCAGCAGGGACTTGGGCACCCAAGAGACCCAGTACTTC. The variable domain in full, with the rest retrieved from reference TRBV7-6 and TRBJ2-5, is GAGVSQSPRYKVTKRGQDVALRCDPISGHVSLYWYRQALGQGPEFLTYFNYEAQQDKSGLPNDRFSAERPEGSISTLTIQRTEQRDSAMYRCASRDLGTQETQYFGPGTRLLVL.

A single count supports this clone. The J gene is TRBJ2-3, the V gene TRBV25-1, with a possible D match to TRBD1 (6 bases). V lost 0 bases and J lost 1, with 11 bases in between. Germline CDR1 MGHDK, CDR2 SYGVNS. This CDR3 comprises 16 residues. The CDR3 DNA sequence: TGTGCCAGCAGTGAATATCGGGCAGGGGGCACAGATACGCAGTATTTT. Translating it yields CASSEYRAGGTDTQYF.

V gene TRBV5-4 combines with J gene TRBJ2-2; possible D gene TRBD2, 6 bases. The CDR3 extends over 15 amino acids. The germline gives CDR1 SGHNT, CDR2 YYREEE (reference sequence). Trimming removed 3 bases from V and 0 bases from J, with 9 bases in between. The CDR3 bases are TGTGCCAGCAGCTCCGGGAGAGCGAACACCGGGGAGCTGTTTTTT. This translates into CASSSGRANTGELFF.